These T cell receptor beta chains were read from a single sample in a study of cytomegalovirus exposure and HLA in healthy donors. Produced via immunoSEQ multiplex PCR; TCRdb's table is partial and in-frame only. The repertoire holds roughly 84,000 clones, with under 80% as singletons. Sequenced material: PBMCs. These receptors came from a male donor in good health and CMV-seropositive. The CDR3 runs from the conserved cysteine through the conserved F or W. A D gene is named only where the DNA matches it firmly. Clone size is stated in some rows and not others, as once, few, many or a class when expanded.

>TRBD1|TRBV6-5|.|TRBJ1-5
TGTGCCAGCAGTTCCACCGGGACAGGGGTCCAGCCCCAGCATTTT
CASSSTGTGVQPQHF
>.|TRBV5-4|once|TRBJ2-7
TGTGCCAGCAGCCCCACCACAGGTTTCGAGCAGTACTTC
CASSPTTGFEQYF
>TRBD2|TRBV11-1|.|TRBJ2-5
TGTGCCAGCAGCTTATCGAGACTAGCGGGGGGGTACCAAGAGACCCAGTACTTC
CASSLSRLAGGYQETQYF
>.|TRBV30|.|TRBJ2-3
TGTGCCTGGGCCGTAGCCGATACGCAGTATTTT
CAWAVADTQYF
>TRBD1|TRBV28|.|TRBJ1-5
TGTGCCAGCAGTTTCCCGGACAGGGAAATGAAGTATAGCAATCAGCCCCAGCATTTT
CASSFPDREMKYSNQPQHF
>TRBD1|TRBV14|.|TRBJ1-2
TGTGCCAGCAGCCAAGTGGACAGGGGTGGCTACACCTTC
CASSQVDRGGYTF
>TRBD1|TRBV11-2|.|TRBJ1-2
TGTGCCAGCAGCCATTACAGGGGGCCAGACTATGGCTACACCTTC
CASSHYRGPDYGYTF
>.|TRBV11-2|.|TRBJ2-1
TGTGCCAGCAGCCTCCAGTACGATTACAATGAGCAGTTCTTC
CASSLQYDYNEQFF
>TRBD2|TRBV9|.|TRBJ2-5
TGTGCCAGCAGCCCCCGGTTGGGGGCGGGGGGCGCGGAGACCCAGTACTTC
CASSPRLGAGGAETQYF
>.|TRBV19|.|TRBJ2-1
TGTGCCAGTAGTATCTGGGTAGCAGCCTCCTACAATGAGCAGTTCTTC
CASSIWVAASYNEQFF
>.|TRBV7-2|.|TRBJ1-6
TGTGCCAGCAGCTCACCCGAGCGGGGGGAGAGCTCCTATAATTCACCCCTCCACTTT
CASSSPERGESSYNSPLHF
>TRBD2|TRBV11-1|.|TRBJ2-1
TGTGCCAGCAGCCCTCCTAGCGGCAATACCTACAATGAGCAGTTCTTC
CASSPPSGNTYNEQFF
>TRBD1|TRBV7-9|few|TRBJ1-2
TGTGCCAGCAGCATAACAGGGGTCCTCTATGGCTACACCTTC
CASSITGVLYGYTF
>.|TRBV9|.|TRBJ2-1
TGTGCCAGCAGCGGAACCTATGAGGCTGAGCAGTTCTTC
CASSGTYEAEQFF
>.|TRBV5-1|.|TRBJ2-7
TGCGCCAGCAGCCTGGACAGCTACTCCTACGAGCAGTACTTC
CASSLDSYSYEQYF
>TRBD2|TRBV2|.|TRBJ2-5
TGTGCCAGCAGTGAAGCGGGGAGCGGGGGACAAGAGACCCAGTACTTC
CASSEAGSGGQETQYF
>.|TRBV5-1|.|TRBJ2-5
TGCGCCAGCGCGGAGGTGGGGGCATCGGAGACCCAGTACTTC
CASAEVGASETQYF
>TRBD2|TRBV2|.|TRBJ2-1
TGTGCCAGCAGCGCTAGCGGGAACAATGAGCAGTTCTTC
CASSASGNNEQFF
>TRBD2|TRBV6-1|.|TRBJ2-1
TGTGCCAGCAGTGAGGAATTCGGACTAGCGGAGGAGCAGTTCTTC
CASSEEFGLAEEQFF
>.|TRBV27|.|TRBJ1-1
TGTGCCAGCAGTACAACGGGGAGGACTGAAGCTTTCTTT
CASSTTGRTEAFF
>TRBD1|TRBV5-1|once|TRBJ1-3
TGCGCCAGCAGCTCATATCGAGGGACAGGGGGAAACACCATATATTTT
CASSSYRGTGGNTIYF
>.|TRBV18|.|TRBJ2-1
TGTGCCAGCTCACCTTCCACAGGGCAGGCTTACAATGAGCAGTTCTTC
CASSPSTGQAYNEQFF
>TRBD1|TRBV7-6|.|TRBJ1-2
TGTGCCAGCAGCTACAACCCTTTGGACAGGGTTAATGGCTACACCTTC
CASSYNPLDRVNGYTF
>.|TRBV2|.|TRBJ1-2
TGTGCCAGCAGTGTCCAGGGTATCGGCTACACCTTC
CASSVQGIGYTF
>.|TRBV19|.|TRBJ1-5
TGTGCCAGCAGCCCGGCGGGGGGACAGCCCCAGCATTTT
CASSPAGGQPQHF
>TRBD1|TRBV29-1|.|TRBJ2-1
TGCAGCCCTTACCCCGGGACAGGGTGTTTTAGAACCTACAATGAGCAGTTCTTC
CSPYPGTGCFRTYNEQFF
>TRBD2|TRBV6-1|.|TRBJ2-5
TGTGCCAGCAGTTATGCGGGGGGAAAGACCCAGTACTTC
CASSYAGGKTQYF
>TRBD2|TRBV4-1|.|TRBJ2-1
TGCGCCAGCAGCCAAGTAATCAATGGGAAGCGGGGGAGAAACAATGAGCAGTTCTTC
CASSQVINGKRGRNNEQFF
>.|TRBV4-3|few|TRBJ1-5
TGCGCCAGCAGCCAAAACAGGGATCAGCCCCAGCATTTT
CASSQNRDQPQHF
>.|TRBV28|.|TRBJ2-2
TGTGCCAGCACTACGAACACCGGGGAGCTGTTTTTT
CASTTNTGELFF
>.|TRBV28|few|TRBJ1-1
TGTGCCAGCAGTTTGGGGGGGGAAGCTTTCTTT
CASSLGGEAFF
>.|TRBV2|.|TRBJ1-6
TGTGCCAGCAGTGTCGGAGGTCCTTCACCCCTCCACTTT
CASSVGGPSPLHF
>.|TRBV20-1|.|TRBJ1-5
TGCAGTGCTAGGACAAGGGGAACCCAGCATTTT
CSARTRGTQHF
>.|TRBV18|once|TRBJ2-3
TGTGCCAGCTCATTCCAGGGAAGCACAGATACGCAGTATTTT
CASSFQGSTDTQYF
>.|TRBV15|.|TRBJ1-5
TGTGCCACCAGCGGAGACAGCGAACCGAATCAGCCCCAGCATTTT
CATSGDSEPNQPQHF
>.|TRBV4-3|.|TRBJ2-6
TGCGCCAGCAGCCAAGAGGGCAGCTCTGGGGCCAACGTCCTGACTTTC
CASSQEGSSGANVLTF
>TRBD2|TRBV2|.|TRBJ2-1
TGTGCCAGCAGTGATACGGCAGGGAGGGACAATGAGCAGTTCTTC
CASSDTAGRDNEQFF
>.|TRBV4-1|few|TRBJ1-1
TGCGCCAGCAGCTCCGGGGGGCCGGAAGCTTTCTTT
CASSSGGPEAFF
>.|TRBV6-1|.|TRBJ1-1
TGTGCCAGCAGTCCGTTGAACACTGAAGCTTTCTTT
CASSPLNTEAFF
>.|TRBV5-4|few|TRBJ2-2
TGTGCCAGCTCAATGCTAGCAGTCCAGAACACCGGGGAGCTGTTTTTT
CASSMLAVQNTGELFF
>.|TRBV19|.|TRBJ1-1
TGTGCCAGTAGTATAGGTCGGGGGTCTGAAGCTTTCTTT
CASSIGRGSEAFF
>TRBD2|TRBV27|.|TRBJ2-7
TGTGCCAGCAGTACCGGACTAGCGGGCTACGAGCAGTACTTC
CASSTGLAGYEQYF
>TRBD1|TRBV5-4|few|TRBJ1-2
TGTGCCAGCAGCAAGACAGGGGGTTCGAGTGGCTACACCTTC
CASSKTGGSSGYTF
>TRBD1|TRBV7-2|.|TRBJ1-4
TGTGCCAGCAGCTTAGGAGGGGGCGAAAAACTGTTTTTT
CASSLGGGEKLFF
>TRBD1|TRBV25-1|few|TRBJ2-7
TGTGCCAGCAGTGCCTCCGGACAGGGGGCAACCTACGAGCAGTACTTC
CASSASGQGATYEQYF
>TRBD2|TRBV6-8|few|TRBJ2-3
TGTGCCAGCAGTCCCCCTAGCGGGGGCCTCAAGATCACAGATACGCAGTATTTT
CASSPPSGGLKITDTQYF
>.|TRBV11-2|.|TRBJ2-4
TGTGCCAGCAGCTTAGATAGGAGTTCCATTCAGTACTTC
CASSLDRSSIQYF
>.|TRBV30|.|TRBJ1-1
TGTGCCTGGGGAAAAGGAGGGAACACTGAAGCTTTCTTT
CAWGKGGNTEAFF
>.|TRBV19|.|TRBJ1-2
TGTGCCAGTAGTGAGGTCTCCGGCTATGGCTACACCTTC
CASSEVSGYGYTF
>TRBD1|TRBV18|.|TRBJ1-5
TGTGCCAGCTCACGCGACAGGGTGGATAGCAATCAGCCCCAGCATTTT
CASSRDRVDSNQPQHF
>.|TRBV6-5|.|TRBJ2-5
TGTGCCAGCAGTTACTCGATGGCGGGGCAAGAGACCCAGTACTTC
CASSYSMAGQETQYF
>.|TRBV4-1|.|TRBJ1-1
TGCGCCAGCAGCCAAGGGAGGGGTATGACTGAAGCTTTCTTT
CASSQGRGMTEAFF
>.|TRBV7-9|.|TRBJ2-5
TGTTCCAGCAGCTACAACAGGGGAGGCCTGCAGGAGACCCAGTACTTC
CSSSYNRGGLQETQYF
>.|TRBV9|.|TRBJ2-7
TGTGCCAGCAGCGTAGCCCCCCAAGGGAGGTGGGGGGACGAGCAGTACTTC
CASSVAPQGRWGDEQYF
>TRBD1|TRBV2|.|TRBJ2-1
TGTGCCAGCAGTGTTCTAGGGACAGGGTATGAGTTCTTC
CASSVLGTGYEFF